This is a list of T cell receptor beta chains from one sample in a study of human T cells and chemical hapten exposure. TCRdb passed the RACE reads through MiXCR, listing each CDR3 protein once. Of 75,000 to 90,000 distinct CDR3 sequences in the sample, approximately 11% were seen once. This sample comprised whole blood, obtained in connection with sensitization to the hapten diphenylcyclopropenone (DPC). The receptor set was obtained from a woman aged 50 to 60 with alopecia areata. Some clones in this sample may be carry-over from other donors' samples. The CDR3 runs from the conserved cysteine through the conserved F or W. A D gene is named only where the DNA matches it firmly. Rows may omit the clone size; those that give it use once, few, many or a size class.

once	TRBV10-3	NA	TRBJ2-7	TGTGCCATCAGTGAGTACGGGAGCTCCTACGAGCAGTACTTC	CAISEYGSSYEQYF
NA	TRBV10-3	NA	TRBJ2-7	TGTGCCATCAGTGAGACAGATCCCTACGAGCAGTACTTC	CAISETDPYEQYF
many	TRBV20-1	NA	TRBJ2-7	TGCAGTGCTAGAAGGGGCCACACATCCTACGAGCAGTACTTC	CSARRGHTSYEQYF
NA	TRBV18	TRBD2	TRBJ2-3	TGTGCCAGCTCACCCCAGAGGACTAGCGGGAGTAGCACAGATACGCAGTATTTT	CASSPQRTSGSSTDTQYF
NA	TRBV20-1	TRBD2	TRBJ2-1	TGCAGTGCAGCGGCGGGGGGCAGCTCCTACAATGAGCAGTTCTTC	CSAAAGGSSYNEQFF
NA	TRBV14	TRBD2	TRBJ2-2	TGTGCCAGCAGCTCGGGACTAGCGGCACCGAGGACCGGGGAGCTGTTTTTT	CASSSGLAAPRTGELFF
NA	TRBV30	TRBD2	TRBJ2-3	TGTGCCTGGAGTGCAACTAGCGGGAGCACAGATACGCAGTATTTT	CAWSATSGSTDTQYF
NA	TRBV9	TRBD1	TRBJ2-2	TGTGCCAGCACCGTCGGGGACAGGGGCTATGGGGAGCTGTTTTTT	CASTVGDRGYGELFF
many	TRBV2	TRBD2	TRBJ2-1	TGTGCCACCGCCAGCGGGAGAAACAATGAGCAGTTCTTC	CATASGRNNEQFF
NA	TRBV6-5	NA	TRBJ2-1	TGTGCCAGCAGCCCAGATCGGTCCTTTAATGAGCAGTTCTTC	CASSPDRSFNEQFF
many	TRBV4-1	TRBD2	TRBJ2-1	TGCGCCAGCAGCCAAGGCGGGACTAGCGGGAATGATGAGCAGTTCTTC	CASSQGGTSGNDEQFF
many	TRBV10-3	NA	TRBJ2-7	TGTGCCATCGGGGTACAGGGTTACGAGCAGTACTTC	CAIGVQGYEQYF
many	TRBV11-2	TRBD2	TRBJ2-1	TGTGCCACCGGACTAGCGGGTGAGCAGTTCTTC	CATGLAGEQFF
few	TRBV9	NA	TRBJ1-5	TGTGCCAGCAGCCCGGAAACAGGCAATCAGCCCCAGCATTTT	CASSPETGNQPQHF
NA	TRBV6-6	TRBD2	TRBJ2-1	TGTGCCAGCAGTTACAAAGGCGGGAGTGAGCAGTTCTTC	CASSYKGGSEQFF
NA	TRBV11-3	TRBD2	TRBJ2-2	TGTGCCAGCAGCTTCAGACTAGCGGGAGCGGCGAACACCGGGGAGCTGTTTTTT	CASSFRLAGAANTGELFF
many	TRBV6-5	TRBD1	TRBJ2-7	TGTGCCAGCAAGTTTGGCGGGACAGGGAGGAACGAGCAGTACTTC	CASKFGGTGRNEQYF
NA	TRBV18	TRBD1	TRBJ2-5	TGTGCCAGCTCGGACAGGGGTGGAGAGACCCAGTACTTC	CASSDRGGETQYF
many	TRBV6-5	NA	TRBJ2-1	TGTGCCAGCAGCCAGACGGCTAGCTCCTACAATGAGCAGTTCTTC	CASSQTASSYNEQFF
many	TRBV19	NA	TRBJ1-2	TGTGCCAGTAGTAGGGGGGCCCTTACCTATGGCTACACCTTC	CASSRGALTYGYTF
few	TRBV24-1	NA	TRBJ2-5	TGTGCCACCAGTGATCGCTGGAAAGAGACCCAGTACTTC	CATSDRWKETQYF
many	TRBV20-1	TRBD2	TRBJ2-3	TGCAGTGCTGCCCGGGGGGAGGATGGAGATACGCAGTATTTT	CSAARGEDGDTQYF
NA	TRBV7-2	NA	TRBJ2-2	TGTGCCAGCAGCTTAGCCTCGAACAGGAACACCGGGGAGCTGTTTTTT	CASSLASNRNTGELFF
many	TRBV27	NA	TRBJ2-2	TGTGCCAGCAGTTTATTCACCGGGGAGCTGTTTTTT	CASSLFTGELFF
many	TRBV6-6	NA	TRBJ2-3	TGTGCCAGCAGGCAAGAACCATCTCAGTATTTT	CASRQEPSQYF
many	TRBV11-2	NA	TRBJ1-4	TGTGCCAGCAGCTTAGATCGGTCCCGAGAACTGTTTTTT	CASSLDRSRELFF
many	TRBV29-1	NA	TRBJ1-1	TGCAGCGTTGAAGATCACGGAGAAAACGGTGAAGCTTTCTTT	CSVEDHGENGEAFF
many	TRBV3-1	NA	TRBJ1-1	TGTGCCAGCAGCTTACCGGGGGGGAACACTGAAGCTTTCTTT	CASSLPGGNTEAFF
NA	TRBV7-2	TRBD1	TRBJ1-4	TGTGCCAGCTCGAGGACAGGCAGTAATGAAAAACTGTTTTTT	CASSRTGSNEKLFF
many	TRBV29-1	TRBD1	TRBJ1-2	TGCAGCGTTGAAGTCCCCCGCGGAGGGGGCTATGGTGGCTACACCTTC	CSVEVPRGGGYGGYTF
many	TRBV6-4	NA	TRBJ1-1	TGTGCCAGCAGTGCGGCAGAGAACACTGAAGCTTTCTTT	CASSAAENTEAFF
NA	TRBV5-1	TRBD1	TRBJ2-1	TGCGCCAGCAGCCAGACAGGGCTATACAGTTACAATGAGCAGTTCTTC	CASSQTGLYSYNEQFF
NA	TRBV20-1	TRBD1	TRBJ2-3	TGCAGTGCTAGGCGAGAAGGACAGGGCGCATCGACGCAGTATTTT	CSARREGQGASTQYF
few	TRBV20-1	TRBD2	TRBJ2-1	TGCAGTGCTAGGGCCCCTAGCGGGAAGGCCAATGAGCAGTTCTTC	CSARAPSGKANEQFF
many	TRBV6-2/TRBV6-3	NA	TRBJ2-5	TGTGCCAGTGATCCAGGACTTGCGGGAGAGACCCAGTACTTC	CASDPGLAGETQYF
few	TRBV6-2/TRBV6-3	TRBD2	TRBJ2-5	TGTGCCAGCAGTTACGGGGGGAGGGCCCCAGAGACCCAGTACTTC	CASSYGGRAPETQYF
NA	TRBV7-9	NA	TRBJ2-3	TGTGCCAGCAGCCCGGGCACGCAGTATTTT	CASSPGTQYF
many	TRBV18	NA	TRBJ2-2	TGTGCCAGCTCAAAAGGGACCCCGAACACCGGGGAGCTGTTTTTT	CASSKGTPNTGELFF
NA	TRBV12-5	NA	TRBJ1-1	TGTGCTAATGTCCAGGAGTTTAACACTGAAGCTTTCTTT	CANVQEFNTEAFF
few	TRBV18	TRBD1	TRBJ2-7	TGTGCCAGCTCACCACCGGGACAGGGGTCGGACGAGCAGTACTTC	CASSPPGQGSDEQYF
NA	TRBV19	TRBD1	TRBJ2-4	TGTGCCAGTAGTTTATCAGAACAGGGGGTCAAAAACATTCAGTACTTC	CASSLSEQGVKNIQYF
many	TRBV28	NA	TRBJ1-1	TGTGCCAGCAGTTTTATGGGTTTCACTGAAGCTTTCTTT	CASSFMGFTEAFF
few	TRBV29-1	NA	TRBJ2-5	TGCAGCGTTGAAATTAGGGAGACCCAGTACTTC	CSVEIRETQYF
NA	TRBV6-5	NA	TRBJ1-5	TGTGCCAGCAGTCCTAGTAGCGGCAATCAGCCCCAGCATTTT	CASSPSSGNQPQHF
many	TRBV28	NA	TRBJ2-2	TGTGCCAGCAGCTTGACCCACCAGACCGGGGAGCTGTTTTTT	CASSLTHQTGELFF
many	TRBV29-1	NA	TRBJ2-7	TGCAGCGTCGCGGGCCCCTACGAGCAGTACTTC	CSVAGPYEQYF
many	TRBV6-1	TRBD2	TRBJ2-1	TGTGCCAGCACCCCTAGCGGGAGGGGCAATGAGCAGTTCTTC	CASTPSGRGNEQFF
many	TRBV5-1	NA	TRBJ2-4	TGCGCCAGCAGCACCGCAGGGGCTGCGGACATTCAGTACTTC	CASSTAGAADIQYF
many	TRBV7-6	NA	TRBJ2-2	TGTGCCAGCAGCTTAGTTACCGGGATCGGGGAGCTGTTTTTT	CASSLVTGIGELFF